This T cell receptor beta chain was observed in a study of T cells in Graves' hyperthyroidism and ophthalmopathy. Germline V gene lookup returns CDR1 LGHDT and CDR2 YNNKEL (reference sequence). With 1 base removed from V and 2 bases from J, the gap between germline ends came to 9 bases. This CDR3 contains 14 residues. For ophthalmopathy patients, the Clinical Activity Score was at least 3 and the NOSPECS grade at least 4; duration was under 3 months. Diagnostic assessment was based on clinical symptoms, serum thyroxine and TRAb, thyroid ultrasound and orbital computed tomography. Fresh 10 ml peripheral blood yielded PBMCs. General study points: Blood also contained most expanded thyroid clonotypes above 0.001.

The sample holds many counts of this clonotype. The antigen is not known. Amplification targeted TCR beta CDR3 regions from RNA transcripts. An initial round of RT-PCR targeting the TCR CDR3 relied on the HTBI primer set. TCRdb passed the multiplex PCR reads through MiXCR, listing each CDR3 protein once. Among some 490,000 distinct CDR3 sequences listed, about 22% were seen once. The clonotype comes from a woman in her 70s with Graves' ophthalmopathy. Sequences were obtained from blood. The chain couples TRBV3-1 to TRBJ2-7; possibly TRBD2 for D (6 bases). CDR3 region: CASSQGAGTYEQYF. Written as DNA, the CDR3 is TGTGCCAGCAGCCAAGGGGCGGGGACCTACGAGCAGTACTTC.